What follows are 26 T cell receptor beta chains derived from one specimen sequenced in a study of blood T cell repertoires in COVID-19. Repertoires were generated with immunoSEQ multiplex PCR, while TCRdb's copy carries only in-frame clones and drops some. Found here are approximately 60,000 clones, less than 80% of them singletons; the top ten hold about 20%. Sample: peripheral blood. Every receptor here comes from a man aged 55 to 70 with acute or convalescent COVID-19.

This clone turned up a few times. This chain connects TRBV6-5 to TRBJ2-3; perhaps TRBD2 as D (6 bases). The V and J ends lost 5 bases and 0 bases respectively, with 12 bases between them. This CDR3 is 15 amino acids long. Germline CDR1 reads MNHEY; CDR2 reads SVGAGI. CDR3 coding DNA: TGTGCCAGCAGTAATCCGGGACTTAGCACAGATACGCAGTATTTT. It is translated as CASSNPGLSTDTQYF.

This sequence joins TRBV10-3 and TRBJ2-5; 14 nucleotides match TRBD2. CDR3 length equals 15 residues. CDR1 and CDR2 from the germline V gene are ENHRY and SYGVKD. V lost 6 bases, J lost 5 bases, and 5 bases stayed unmatched. The CDR3 DNA is TGTGCCATCAGGGGGACTAGCGGGAGTAGGGAGACCCAGTACTTC. The encoded protein is CAIRGTSGSRETQYF.

The sample holds a few counts of this clone. The genes are TRBV6-4 and TRBJ1-1; maybe TRBD1 (5 bases). CDR3 length: 14 amino acids. Per the germline V gene, CDR1 is MRHNA and CDR2 is SNTAGT. V dropped 6 bases and J dropped 1 base, with 12 bases sitting between them. The CDR3 DNA reads TGTGCCAGCAGGAATTGGGACTGGAACACTGAAGCTTTCTTT. This translates into CASRNWDWNTEAFF.

This clone was counted once. The chain is built from TRBV4-3 and TRBJ2-3; maybe TRBD1 (6 bases). This CDR3 contains 14 residues. CDR1 is LGHNA and CDR2 is YSLEER in the germline V gene. The ends were cut back, 3 bases at V and 2 bases at J, with 9 bases in the middle. CDR3 loop: CASSQDSFTDTQYF. The CDR3, as DNA: TGCGCCAGCAGCCAGGACAGCTTCACAGATACGCAGTATTTT.

The chain combines TRBV7-3 with TRBJ2-3, with 9 bases identical to TRBD1. Looked up from germline, CDR1 is SGHTA and CDR2 is FQGTGA. The CDR3 sequence is 16 residues long. J lost 3 bases, V lost 3 bases, and 7 bases had no gene match. CDR3 loop: CASSFILGQGTDTQYF. The DNA of the CDR3 is TGTGCCAGCAGCTTCATTTTAGGACAGGGGACAGATACGCAGTATTTT.

The chain links TRBV5-5 to TRBJ2-3, with a tentative D call TRBD1 (5 bases). Trimming took 2 bases from V and 0 from J, leaving 7 bases between them. The CDR3 totals 14 residues. CDR1 and CDR2 from the germline V gene are SGHKS and YYEKEE (reference sequence). The CDR3 loop is CASSFGASTDTQYF. Written as DNA, the CDR3 is TGTGCCAGCAGCTTTGGGGCTAGCACAGATACGCAGTATTTT. Full variable domain (rest looked up from reference TRBV5-5 and TRBJ2-3): DAGVTQSPTHLIKTRGQQVTLRCSPISGHKSVSWYQQVLGQGPQFIFQYYEKEERGRGNFPDRFSARQFPNYSSELNVNALLLGDSALYLCASSFGASTDTQYFGPGTRLTVL.

The chain couples TRBV29-1 to TRBJ1-2, with a tentative D call TRBD1 (6 bases). This CDR3 spans 11 amino acids. Between the trimmed V and J ends, which lost 6 bases and 4 bases, there was a span of 9 bases. CDR1 SQVTM and CDR2 ANQGSEA come from the germline V gene. This CDR3 reads CSVRDTYGYTF. In nucleotides, the CDR3 is TGCAGCGTCCGGGACACCTATGGCTACACCTTC. Full variable domain (rest looked up from reference TRBV29-1 and TRBJ1-2): SAVISQKPSRDICQRGTSLTIQCQVDSQVTMMFWYRQQPGQSLTLIATANQGSEATYESGFVIDKFPISRPNLTFSTLTVSNMSPEDSSIYLCSVRDTYGYTFGSGTRLTVV.

The chain has TRBV24-1 and TRBJ2-5, with 8 bases matching TRBD2. CDR3 length: 15 residues. The junction had 7 bases not matched to a gene; V was cut back by 6 bases and J by 2 bases. Germline CDR1 reads KGHDR; CDR2 reads SFDVKD. CDR3 loop: CATSQLAGPQETQYF. The CDR3 DNA follows: TGTGCCACCAGTCAGTTAGCGGGACCTCAAGAGACCCAGTACTTC.

V and J are TRBV2 and TRBJ1-2; 10 nucleotides agree with TRBD1. This CDR3 contains 14 residues. V trimming: 3 bases; J trimming: 3 bases; junction bases outside the gene matches: 1. The germline gives CDR1 SNHLY, CDR2 FYNNEI. CDR3 region: CASSEDRGDYGYTF. DNA for the CDR3: TGTGCCAGCAGTGAGGACAGGGGGGACTATGGCTACACCTTC.

J is TRBJ2-1 and V is TRBV5-1; the match to TRBD1 covers 8 bases. V gave up 2 bases and J gave up 6 bases; unmatched junction bases: 1. From germline, CDR1 is SGHRS and CDR2 YFSETQ. The CDR3 spans 13 residues. CDR3 in DNA: TGCGCCAGCAGCTTAGGGACAGGCAATGAGCAGTTCTTC. It translates to CASSLGTGNEQFF.

V is TRBV6-1 and J is TRBJ1-5; weak D call: TRBD1 (6 bases). The CDR3 sequence is 15 residues long. The germline V gene has CDR1 MNHNS and CDR2 SASEGT. Trimming stripped 0 bases from V and 6 bases from J, with 12 bases between. CDR3 residues: CASSEAIRGSQPQHF. CDR3 nucleotide sequence: TGTGCCAGCAGTGAAGCGATAAGGGGGTCTCAGCCCCAGCATTTT.

This chain uses TRBV18 with TRBJ2-7; D perhaps matches TRBD1 (5 bases). This CDR3 region has 13 residues. V dropped 6 bases and J dropped 2 bases, with 11 bases sitting between them. From germline, CDR1 is KGHSH and CDR2 LQKENI. The CDR3: CASSTGIAYEQYF. The CDR3 bases are TGTGCCAGCTCTACAGGTATTGCCTACGAGCAGTACTTC.

The V call is TRBV2, the J call TRBJ2-1; TRBD1 matches 7 bases. From germline, CDR1 is SNHLY and CDR2 FYNNEI. V lost 6 bases to trimming and J lost 5 bases; unmatched junction nucleotides: 4. This CDR3 contains 13 residues. This CDR3 is CASSQDRDNEQFF. The CDR3 region has the DNA TGTGCCAGCAGCCAAGACAGGGACAATGAGCAGTTCTTC.

V usage is TRBV28 and J usage is TRBJ2-7; D remains ambiguous. V lost 7 bases to trimming and J lost 4 bases, with 14 bases between them. Germline V gene data show CDR1 as MDHEN and CDR2 as SYDVKM. This CDR3 contains 13 residues. CDR3 amino acids: CASTTQPRYEQYF. CDR3 DNA sequence: TGTGCCAGCACTACCCAACCCCGGTACGAGCAGTACTTC.

This chain's CDR3 is CASSTRLAVRSYNEQFF. The DNA of the CDR3 is TGTGCCAGTAGTACCAGACTAGCGGTACGCTCCTACAATGAGCAGTTCTTC. This sequence joins TRBV19 and TRBJ2-1; 9 nucleotides line up with TRBD2. V lost 4 bases to trimming and J lost 0 bases; unmatched junction nucleotides: 7. Germline CDR1 is LNHDA and CDR2 is SQIVND (reference sequence). CDR3 length: 17 residues.

The chain joins TRBV2 to TRBJ2-7; the match to TRBD2 covers 12 bases. The CDR3 runs to 13 residues. V lost 11 bases to trimming and J lost 4 bases; unmatched junction nucleotides: 6. Germline CDR1 SNHLY, CDR2 FYNNEI. The CDR3 DNA follows: TGTGCCTCCCGGACTAGCGGGGTTTACGAGCAGTACTTC. Encoded protein: CASRTSGVYEQYF. The entire variable domain, with the rest obtained from reference TRBV2 and TRBJ2-7, is as follows: EPEVTQTPSHQVTQMGQEVILRCVPISNHLYFYWYRQILGQKVEFLVSFYNNEISEKSEIFDDQFSVERPDGSNFTLKIRSTKLEDSAMYFCASRTSGVYEQYFGPGTRLTVT.

The chain uses TRBV7-5 and TRBJ2-7; the DNA was not compared with TRBD2, the D call given in the table. TRBV7-5 is a documented pseudogene. The CDR3 runs to 16 residues. The CDR3 DNA sequence: TGTGCCAGAAGCCAAGGACTAGCGGTGAAGTCCTACGAGCAGTACTTC. Protein product: CARSQGLAVKSYEQYF.

The chain recombines TRBV30 with TRBJ1-6, with a possible D match to TRBD1 (6 bases). Between the trimmed V and J ends, which lost 3 bases and 5 bases, there was a span of 20 bases. Per the germline V gene, CDR1 is GTSNPN and CDR2 is SVGIG (reference sequence). CDR3 size: 17 residues. CDR3 sequence reads: CAWSRPGDYPDNSPLHF. The CDR3 DNA reads as TGTGCCTGGAGCAGACCAGGGGATTACCCTGATAATTCACCCCTCCACTTT.

The genes are TRBV15 and TRBJ1-1; D gene unclear. V lost 3 bases and J lost 11, with 16 bases in between. Looked up from germline, CDR1 is LNHNV and CDR2 is YYDKDF (reference sequence). This CDR3 is 13 amino acids long. In DNA form, the CDR3 reads TGTGCCACCAGCAGGTACCGGGAGCTTGGGGCTTTCTTT. Its protein is CATSRYRELGAFF.

The sample holds one count of this clone. The chain joins TRBV11-2 to TRBJ2-2; TRBD1 might be the D (6 bases). Germline V gene sequence: CDR1 SGHAT, CDR2 FQNNGV. CDR3 length equals 13 residues. Trimming pared 5 bases from V and 7 bases from J, leaving 11 bases between. The CDR3 sequence: CASSQGLHGELFF. The CDR3 DNA is TGTGCCAGCAGCCAGGGGTTGCACGGGGAGCTGTTTTTT.

On this clone: One end of the junction fails to match germline, which may point to a read error. Other DNA sequences within the sample encode an identical CDR3. The J gene is TRBJ2-7, the V gene TRBV5-4, with a tentative D call TRBD1 (6 bases). This CDR3 has 15 amino acids. Germline lookup yields CDR1 SGHNT and CDR2 YYREEE (reference sequence). The CDR3 is CASSLDDRPAYEQYF. In DNA, the CDR3 is TGTGCCAGCAGCTTGGACGACAGGCCCGCCTACGAGCAGTACTTT.

The rearrangement links TRBV5-4 to TRBJ2-7, with TRBD2 identical over 10 bases. Germline V gene lookup returns CDR1 SGHNT and CDR2 YYREEE (reference sequence). The CDR3 has 15 amino acids. V lost 2 bases and J lost 0; bases outside the gene matches: 2. CDR3 loop: CASSLAGGHSYEQYF. The DNA of the CDR3 is TGTGCCAGCAGCTTAGCGGGAGGGCACTCCTACGAGCAGTACTTC. The full variable domain, with the rest looked up from reference TRBV5-4 and TRBJ2-7, is ETGVTQSPTHLIKTRGQQVTLRCSSQSGHNTVSWYQQALGQGPQFIFQYYREEENGRGNFPPRFSGLQFPNYSSELNVNALELDDSALYLCASSLAGGHSYEQYFGPGTRLTVT.

As concerns this clone: The junction does not match germline at one end; this may be a read error. The chain carries TRBV30 and TRBJ2-3; 13 bases match TRBD2. Germline loops: CDR1 GTSNPN, CDR2 SVGIG (reference sequence). The CDR3 spans 11 residues. The CDR3 DNA follows: TGTGCCTGGGGGGGACTAGCGGGAACCCATTTT. It encodes CAWGGLAGTHF.

V and J are TRBV28 and TRBJ2-7; 13 nucleotides agree with TRBD2. Germline V gene lookup returns CDR1 MDHEN and CDR2 SYDVKM. This CDR3 contains 17 residues. V lost 5 bases to trimming and J lost 3 bases; unmatched junction nucleotides: 10. DNA of the CDR3: TGTGCCAGCAGTCCCACGACTAGCGGGAGGTTTAGCTACGAGCAGTACTTC. Its protein is CASSPTTSGRFSYEQYF.

The chain links TRBV10-3 to TRBJ2-5; 10 bases align to TRBD1. The CDR3 has 14 residues. The V and J ends lost 7 bases and 3 bases, in that order; junction bases with no gene match: 5. The germline CDR1 and CDR2 sequences are ENHRY and SYGVKD. The CDR3 loop is CAIKGQGREETQYF. The CDR3 coding sequence is TGTGCCATCAAGGGACAGGGGAGGGAAGAGACCCAGTACTTC.

V and J are TRBV9 and TRBJ2-2; TRBD2 matches at 13 bases. CDR1 is SGDLS, CDR2 YYNGEE, per germline. V gave up 4 bases and J gave up 4 bases; unmatched junction bases: 4. The CDR3 length is 16 residues. CDR3 loop: CASSPRTSGGTGELFF. The CDR3 nucleotides read TGTGCCAGCAGCCCTCGGACTAGCGGGGGCACCGGGGAGCTGTTTTTT.